These 20 T cell receptor beta chains share one sample of origin, sequenced in a study of beta chain features in type 1 diabetes. Isolated RNA was reverse transcribed in full, so expressed TCRB transcripts were sequenced. The protocol was immunoSEQ multiplex PCR, while the TCRdb copy is restricted to in-frame clones and leaves out a portion. The repertoire consists of 200,000 to 300,000 clones, with less than 15% occurring once and the leading ten covering roughly 0.028%. The sequenced sample consisted of naive CD4+ T cells from blood. These receptor sequences come from a woman in her forties in good health.

V gene TRBV4-3 combines with J gene TRBJ1-5, with a possible D match to TRBD1 (5 bases). Per the germline V gene, CDR1 is LGHNA and CDR2 is YSLEER. The V and J ends lost 0 bases and 2 bases respectively, with 11 bases between them. CDR3 length equals 16 residues. This chain's CDR3 is CASSQDYAGRNQPQHF. Written as DNA, the CDR3 is TGCGCCAGCAGCCAAGATTATGCAGGGCGCAATCAGCCCCAGCATTTT.

The rearrangement joins TRBV6-1 to TRBJ1-1; possibly TRBD1 for D (5 bases). Germline CDR1 is MNHNS and CDR2 is SASEGT. This CDR3 region has 13 residues. V was pared by 4 bases and J by 4 bases, with 10 bases between. The DNA for the CDR3 is TGTGCCAGCAGTGCCAGGGTGGGCACTGAAGCTTTCTTT. It codes for CASSARVGTEAFF.

This chain joins TRBV15 and TRBJ1-5, with D unclear. CDR1 LNHNV and CDR2 YYDKDF come from the germline V gene (reference sequence). The CDR3 runs to 15 residues. V gave up 3 bases and J gave up 1 base, with 10 bases separating them. CDR3 protein: CATSSWQNSNQPQHF. The CDR3 bases are TGTGCCACCAGCAGCTGGCAGAACAGCAATCAGCCCCAGCATTTT.

This clone has more than one count but fewer than ten. The V and J genes are TRBV7-9 and TRBJ2-3; 13 bases align to TRBD2. The CDR3 has 18 residues. Trimming took 3 bases from V and 4 from J; bases not matched to a gene: 10. CDR1 and CDR2 from the germline V gene are SEHNR and FQNEAQ (reference sequence). This chain's CDR3 is CASSFGRLAGGAADTQYF. The DNA for the CDR3 is TGTGCCAGCAGCTTTGGTAGACTAGCGGGGGGCGCGGCAGATACGCAGTATTTT.

The V gene is TRBV7-2, the J gene TRBJ2-3; D perhaps matches TRBD2 (7 bases). Germline CDR1 and CDR2: SGHTA and FQGNSA. The CDR3 spans 17 residues. Trimming stripped 1 base from V and 5 bases from J, with 19 bases between. The CDR3 protein is CASSLEGRGGYGDTQYF. In nucleotides, the CDR3 is TGTGCCAGCAGCTTAGAAGGGAGGGGGGGCTATGGAGATACGCAGTATTTT.

The chain joins TRBV7-2 to TRBJ2-5; 11 nucleotides match TRBD2. This CDR3 has 16 residues. V shed 2 bases and J 4 bases; nucleotides not matched to a gene: 6. The germline CDR1 and CDR2 sequences are SGHTA and FQGNSA. The CDR3 DNA reads as TGTGCCAGCAGCTTAACGCTAGCGGGGGGTTCAGAGACCCAGTACTTC. Encoded protein: CASSLTLAGGSETQYF.

This clone was found a few times. The rearrangement uses TRBV7-9 and TRBJ2-5; D is ambiguous. Trimming left V 11 bases short and J 2 bases short, with 9 bases between. CDR3 size: 11 residues. Per germline, CDR1 SEHNR and CDR2 FQNEAQ (reference sequence). CDR3 loop: CAGEVQETQYF. Here the CDR3 DNA reads TGTGCCGGTGAGGTTCAAGAGACCCAGTACTTC.

This clone was seen a few times. The V and J genes are TRBV9 and TRBJ2-1; 14 positions match TRBD2. CDR3 length: 19 amino acids. Germline V gene lookup returns CDR1 SGDLS and CDR2 YYNGEE. Unmatched junction bases numbered 13, after V lost 4 bases and J lost 4 bases. CDR3 region: CASSPRSGTSGGRYNEQFF. The CDR3 DNA is TGTGCCAGCAGCCCCCGATCCGGGACTAGCGGGGGACGATACAATGAGCAGTTCTTC.

This clone was counted a few times. This rearrangement joins TRBV4-1 to TRBJ2-3; 8 nucleotides line up with TRBD2. The V gene's germline CDR1 is MGHRA and CDR2 YSYEKL. The CDR3 totals 15 residues. V lost 0 bases and J lost 1; bases outside the gene matches: 0. In DNA form, the CDR3 reads TGCGCCAGCAGCCAAGAAGCGGGGGGCACAGATACGCAGTATTTT. It translates to CASSQEAGGTDTQYF.

This chain connects TRBV6-6 to TRBJ2-4; tentative D call: TRBD1 (6 bases). The germline V and J ends were trimmed by 6 bases and 7 bases, with 10 bases remaining between them. Germline values: CDR1 MNHNY, CDR2 SVGAGI (reference sequence). The CDR3 loop spans 12 amino acids. CDR3 DNA sequence: TGTGCCAGCAGGCGCACAGGGAACATTCAGTACTTC. Its protein is CASRRTGNIQYF.

There are a few counts of this clone. The V gene is TRBV19, the J gene TRBJ1-5, with D possibly being TRBD1 (5 bases). Trimming removed 6 bases at V and 6 bases at J, with 18 bases between. This CDR3 is 15 amino acids long. In germline, CDR1 is LNHDA, CDR2 SQIVND (reference sequence). For the CDR3, the DNA is TGTGCCAGTAGCGTCTTCGAAAGGGGCCGTCAGCCCCAGCATTTT. This translates into CASSVFERGRQPQHF.

This clone was counted between two and nine times. The gene calls are TRBV9 and TRBJ2-7; a weak D match, TRBD1 (5 bases). Between the trimmed V and J ends, which lost 3 bases and 0 bases, there was a span of 13 bases. The CDR3 is 15 amino acids. Germline CDR1 and CDR2: SGDLS and YYNGEE. In DNA, the CDR3 is TGTGCCAGCAGCGCAGGCTCGACAGTCTCCTACGAGCAGTACTTC. This sequence encodes CASSAGSTVSYEQYF.

The rearrangement joins TRBV5-4 to TRBJ1-5, with 8 bases identical to TRBD1. V lost 2 bases and J lost 6; bases outside the gene matches: 4. Germline V gene sequence: CDR1 SGHNT, CDR2 YYREEE (reference sequence). The CDR3 loop spans 14 amino acids. CDR3 DNA: TGTGCCAGCAGCTTTCCAGGGACAGGTCAGCCCCAGCATTTT. Residues: CASSFPGTGQPQHF.

The chain has TRBV29-1 and TRBJ1-2; 11 bases fit TRBD1. CDR3 length: 13 amino acids. With 1 base clipped from V and 8 bases from J, the junction kept 3 bases outside the gene matches. Germline CDR1 is SQVTM and CDR2 is ANQGSEA. The CDR3 DNA is TGCAGCGTTGAAGGGACAGGGGGCGAGGGCTACACCTTC. This gives the protein CSVEGTGGEGYTF.

The chain links TRBV18 to TRBJ2-7, with 8 nucleotides matching TRBD2. The V gene end was trimmed by 1 base and the J gene end by 5 bases; junction bases not matched to a gene: 10. In germline, CDR1 is KGHSH, CDR2 LQKENI. The length of the CDR3 is 16 residues. The CDR3 DNA is TGTGCCAGCTCACCACTCAGCGGGGGACTTAAGGACGAGCAGTACTTC. Translation gives CASSPLSGGLKDEQYF.

This clone was recorded a few times. This chain connects TRBV4-3 to TRBJ2-1; TRBD2 aligns across 13 bases. V was clipped by 5 bases and J by 7 bases; unmatched bases: 8. Per germline, CDR1 LGHNA and CDR2 YSLEER. This CDR3 has 16 residues. The CDR3 here is CASSILAGGFTNEQFF. CDR3 nucleotides: TGCGCCAGCAGCATACTAGCGGGGGGGTTTACGAATGAGCAGTTCTTC.

The chain recombines TRBV6-6 with TRBJ2-3; unclear D gene. The CDR3 is 14 amino acids. V was clipped by 2 bases and J by 2 bases, with 8 bases between them. CDR1 is MNHNY and CDR2 is SVGAGI in the germline V gene (reference sequence). DNA of the CDR3: TGTGCCAGCAGTTACGGGCCACTCACAGATACGCAGTATTTT. This translates into CASSYGPLTDTQYF.

This clone has just a few counts. The V gene is TRBV7-6, the J gene TRBJ1-1; TRBD1 matches at 7 bases. Trimming cost V 5 bases and J 4 bases; bases outside gene matches: 4. CDR1 is SGHVS, CDR2 FNYEAQ, per germline. The CDR3 is 13 residues long. This chain's CDR3 is CASSVGTATEAFF. The CDR3 DNA reads as TGTGCCAGCAGCGTCGGGACAGCCACTGAAGCTTTCTTT.

The rearrangement uses TRBV21-1 and TRBJ2-5; the DNA was not compared with TRBD1, the D call given in the table. TRBV21-1 is reported as a pseudogene. The CDR3 is 18 residues long. The CDR3 bases are TGTGCCAGCAGCCCGGGGGACAGGACTCTTAATACCATAGAGACCCAGTACTTC. It translates to CASSPGDRTLNTIETQYF.

The chain joins TRBV13 to TRBJ2-4, with D possibly being TRBD1 (5 bases). This CDR3 contains 12 residues. Germline V gene sequence: CDR1 PRHDT, CDR2 FYEKMQ (reference sequence). Trimming removed 9 bases at V and 4 bases at J, with 10 bases between. The CDR3 region is CARGKGKNIQYF. The CDR3 DNA reads as TGTGCCAGGGGGAAGGGGAAAAACATTCAGTACTTC.